This T cell receptor (beta chain) was identified during a study of T cells in localized non-small cell lung cancer. General study results and limits: Overall survival was longer when the density of T cells in the blood was higher. Median detection of top 100 tumor clones in adjacent lung was roughly 61 clones.

In the case of this clone: Its antigen is currently unknown.

Produced via immunoSEQ multiplex PCR; TCRdb's table is partial and in-frame only. This table has 2,000 or so clones, around 24% appearing once. Adjacent lung lacking atypia came from at least 2 cm beyond the tumor margin. The junction had 9 bases not matched to a gene; V was cut back by 3 bases and J by 7 bases. The CDR3 loop spans 16 amino acids. CDR1 and CDR2 (germline): MNHGY, SAAAGT. The sample consisted of normal lung tissue next to the tumor, taken before any cancer treatment. The clonotype originates from a woman aged 35 to 75 with stage II squamous cell lung carcinoma. The chain couples TRBV6-8 to TRBJ2-1; 10 bases are a match to TRBD1. The CDR3 loop reads CASSYGPGQGFNEQFF. The CDR3 DNA sequence: TGTGCCAGCAGTTATGGGCCGGGACAGGGGTTTAATGAGCAGTTCTTC.